These T cell receptor beta chains were read from a single sample in a study of blood T cell repertoires in COVID-19. Libraries were prepared by immunoSEQ multiplex PCR; TCRdb keeps only in-frame clonotypes and omits some of them. This table holds about 200,000 clones, around 91% found once. The sequencing input was peripheral blood. These receptors were collected from a woman between 40 and 50 years old with acute or convalescent COVID-19. Both conserved end residues are part of each CDR3. Each record gives: J gene, clone size, V gene, CDR3 protein. The size entry is marked missing in some rows and otherwise reads once, few, many or a size class.

TRBJ2-4	.	TRBV29-1	CSVDTGDIQYF
TRBJ2-1	.	TRBV4-1	CASSTLAGGWNEQFF
TRBJ1-1	.	TRBV9	CASSVVGGNTEAFF
TRBJ1-1	.	TRBV4-1	CASSQDGIPNTEAFF
TRBJ1-6	once	TRBV5-1	CASSLQGASSYNSPLHF
TRBJ1-5	.	TRBV4-1	CASTLTETSNQPQHF
TRBJ2-1	.	TRBV5-6	CASSPDRGQAYNEQFF
TRBJ2-6	.	TRBV2	CASRRTFISSGANVLTF
TRBJ1-2	.	TRBV7-9	CASSLVGTGRKGGYTF
TRBJ1-1	many	TRBV3-1/TRBV3-2	CASSQDIPNTEAFF
TRBJ1-4	.	TRBV19	CASSIRGTGPATNEKLFF
TRBJ1-2	.	TRBV4-1	CASSPTGHGYTF
TRBJ1-5	.	TRBV6-6	CASTIRGADSNQPQHF
TRBJ1-2	.	TRBV5-4	CASSPGTDLYGYTF
TRBJ1-2	.	TRBV5-1	CASSLTFGTGTGYTF
TRBJ2-1	few	TRBV5-4	CASSVGTAFFNEQFF
TRBJ2-5	.	TRBV4-1	CASSLLKGEETQYF
TRBJ1-5	.	TRBV6-1	CASSDTGGQGNQPQHF
TRBJ1-1	.	TRBV10-2	CASSPIPRTGGEAAFF
TRBJ2-1	.	TRBV19	CASSSHRGIYNEQFF
TRBJ1-5	.	TRBV23-1	CASSQCKPGHLNQPQHF
TRBJ1-1	.	TRBV3-1/TRBV3-2	CASSRTGQGMSEAFF
TRBJ2-1	.	TRBV4-1	CASSSTRGYNEQFF
TRBJ2-1	.	TRBV12-5	CASGLPPTAGGRNEQFF
TRBJ1-1	.	TRBV11-2	CASSLSLNTEAFF
TRBJ2-2	once	TRBV18	CASSPRQGRTGELFF
TRBJ1-1	.	TRBV27	CASSLSGRGEAFF
TRBJ1-2	.	TRBV7-2	CASSPGRGYGYTF
TRBJ1-4	.	TRBV15	CATSRLLTAPGGEKLFF
TRBJ2-5	.	TRBV5-1	CASSFSVGGRRQETQYF
TRBJ1-3	.	TRBV11-2	CASSSEGARNTIYF
TRBJ1-4	once	TRBV6-5	CASSTGPVEKLFF
TRBJ1-1	once	TRBV27	CASSLSGTGDTEAFF
TRBJ1-5	once	TRBV5-1	CASSLGDRGQPQHF
TRBJ1-2	.	TRBV5-1	CASSETGQSFYGYTF
TRBJ2-3	.	TRBV11-3	CASSRDSFLTDTQYF
TRBJ1-1	.	TRBV18	CASSNGGQGTEAFF
TRBJ1-4	.	TRBV7-9	CASSLAGLGENEKLFF
TRBJ1-5	.	TRBV28	CASRERTGIQPQHF
TRBJ2-1	.	TRBV21-1	CASSKGLAVYNEQFF
TRBJ1-4	.	TRBV14	CASRRALGGNEKLFF
TRBJ1-2	.	TRBV19	CASSQGSGYGYTF
TRBJ1-6	.	TRBV27	CASSPRQGFPYNSPLHF
TRBJ1-2	few	TRBV19	CASSGQGSYGYTF
TRBJ2-2	.	TRBV2	CASRNSGGADTGELFF
TRBJ1-5	once	TRBV21-1	CASSKEFFGRGEGKSNQPQHF
TRBJ1-1	.	TRBV18	CASSPFRVRQGASSDTEAFF
TRBJ2-2	.	TRBV6-4	CASSLGDTGELFF
TRBJ2-2	once	TRBV6-5	CASSLTGGRGELFF
TRBJ1-2	.	TRBV6-4	CASRAPGTGGADYTF
TRBJ1-1	.	TRBV30	CAWSVLGQPNTEAFF
TRBJ2-2	.	TRBV4-1	CASSQTTNANTGELFF
TRBJ2-5	.	TRBV2	CASSGVGGETQYF
TRBJ1-2	.	TRBV5-6	CASSRVDSQYGYTF
TRBJ2-3	once	TRBV10-1	CASSGPGTSGGTDTQYF
TRBJ2-5	.	TRBV2	CASTSGYQETQYF
TRBJ1-2	.	TRBV28	CASSLPGHPFGYTF
TRBJ1-4	.	TRBV5-5	CASSPWTGNNEKLFF
TRBJ2-5	.	TRBV30	CAWKYRGSQETQYF
TRBJ1-2	.	TRBV6-5	CASSFQTGQRGGYTF